This record covers a single TCR beta chain. Original processing notes: Estimated nucleated cell counts came from reference gene primer amplification. Repertoires were generated with immunoSEQ multiplex PCR, while TCRdb's copy carries only in-frame clones and drops some. D and trimming come from the DNA, and the V and J calls and clone size come from that table. The sample lists 70,000 or so clones, approximately 80% occurring once. CDR3 length: 13 residues. Germline V gene data show CDR1 as SQVTM and CDR2 as ANQGSEA. V was cut by 6 bases and J by 5 bases, with 17 bases left in between. The data derive from a study of blood T cell repertoires in COVID-19. Study at large: The samples span acute and convalescent COVID-19 from the United States, Italy and Spain.

Enrolled during active infection, Seattle patients were then followed longitudinally. This TCR was recovered from a man aged 50 or older with COVID-19, enrolled during active disease. The J gene is TRBJ2-7, the V gene TRBV29-1; tentative D call: TRBD1 (7 bases). The material sequenced was peripheral blood. The CDR3 spells CSVETGIADEQYF. The CDR3 nucleotides read TGCAGCGTAGAGACAGGGATAGCGGACGAGCAGTACTTC.